This is a list of T cell receptor beta chains from one sample in a study of blood T cells in healthy people across ages. TCRdb used MiXCR to reprocess the 5' RACE reads, holding one entry per CDR3 protein. The table has around 650,000 distinct CDR3 sequences, about 43% seen once. What was sequenced was blood. The receptors derive from a man older than 75 in good health. Both conserved end residues are part of each CDR3. A D gene is named only where the DNA matches it firmly. The size field is filled for only some rows; it gives once, few, many or a size class.

D,J,size,V,DNA,CDR3
-,TRBJ1-4,-,TRBV20-1,TGCAGTGCTCCTTGGGACAAGGGAGGGACTAATGAAAAACTGTTTTTT,CSAPWDKGGTNEKLFF
TRBD2,TRBJ2-1,many,TRBV6-2/TRBV6-3,TGTGCCAGCAGTTACAGGATCGGGGGGGATGAGCAGTTCTTC,CASSYRIGGDEQFF
-,TRBJ2-1,-,TRBV7-9,TGTGCCAGCAGCCCAGGGAGTGGATTCTACAATGAGCAGTTCTTC,CASSPGSGFYNEQFF
TRBD1,TRBJ2-7,many,TRBV28,TGTGCCAGCAGTTTCAGGGGGCGATCCTACGAGCAGTACTTC,CASSFRGRSYEQYF
-,TRBJ2-4,-,TRBV7-9,TGTGCCAGCAATCGGGGAAACATTCAGTACTTC,CASNRGNIQYF
-,TRBJ2-7,-,TRBV9,TGTGCCAGCAGCGTAGAGTCCAACAACTACGAGCAGTACTTC,CASSVESNNYEQYF
TRBD1,TRBJ1-6,-,TRBV6-5,TGTGCCAGCAGTTACGACAGGGGGGTAACTAATTCACCCCTCCACTTT,CASSYDRGVTNSPLHF
-,TRBJ2-1,-,TRBV7-2,TGTGCCAGCAGCTCCCCTCCCACCTACAATGAGCAGTTCTTC,CASSSPPTYNEQFF
-,TRBJ1-1,few,TRBV4-2,TGTGCCAGCAGCCAAGATCACAGGACAGACACTGAAGCTTTCTTT,CASSQDHRTDTEAFF
TRBD1,TRBJ1-6,-,TRBV6-1,TGTGCCAGCAGCTCCCGGACAGGGGTGAATTCACCCCTCCACTTT,CASSSRTGVNSPLHF
TRBD2,TRBJ2-5,once,TRBV18,TGTGCCAGCTCACCACTACAGAGGACTAGCGGGAGTCAAGAGACCCAGTACTTC,CASSPLQRTSGSQETQYF
-,TRBJ2-1,many,TRBV6-2/TRBV6-3,TGTGCCAGCAGCCCCATCCAGGGCAATGAGCAGTTCTTC,CASSPIQGNEQFF
-,TRBJ2-1,few,TRBV5-1,TGCGCCAGCAGCTTAGTCCTGTACGCGGGGGCCGATAATGAGCAGTTCTTC,CASSLVLYAGADNEQFF
-,TRBJ1-2,-,TRBV19,TGTGCCAGTGGCCCGAAGACGGAATATGGCTACACCTTC,CASGPKTEYGYTF
-,TRBJ1-1,few,TRBV21-1,TGTGCCAGCACCTCCGGCAGGAGTTCGAGAGGAGCTTTCTTT,CASTSGRSSRGAFF
-,TRBJ2-7,many,TRBV28,TGTGCCAGCAGTTCGCAGGGTACATCCTACGAGCAGTACTTC,CASSSQGTSYEQYF
TRBD2,TRBJ2-5,-,TRBV28,TGTGCCAGCAGACAAAGGGGACTAGCGGGGACCTTCTGGGAGCAGTACTTC,CASRQRGLAGTFWEQYF
TRBD1,TRBJ2-1,-,TRBV12-3/TRBV12-4,TGTGCCAGCAGTAAACTTTACCGGGACAGGGAGTTCTTC,CASSKLYRDREFF
TRBD1,TRBJ1-4,-,TRBV28,TGTGCCAGCAGGACCCCGGGGACAGCTAATGAAAAACTGTTTTTT,CASRTPGTANEKLFF
TRBD1,TRBJ1-1,-,TRBV28,TGTGCCAGCAGTTTAGCAGGGGGTGGAGCTTTCTTT,CASSLAGGGAFF
-,TRBJ1-1,-,TRBV6-2/TRBV6-3,TGTGCCAGCAGTTATCAATCCTTTGAAGCTTTCTTT,CASSYQSFEAFF
TRBD2,TRBJ2-1,-,TRBV5-4,TGTGCCAGCAGCTTACGGGAGGGCCAAAGTGAGCAGTTCTTC,CASSLREGQSEQFF
TRBD1,TRBJ2-7,few,TRBV11-2,TGTGCCACCAGCATAGGACAGGGAGGCTACGAGCAGTACTTC,CATSIGQGGYEQYF
TRBD1,TRBJ2-7,few,TRBV29-1,TGCAGCGCAACAAATTCCGGGACAGGGGCTGTCAATGAGCAGTACTTC,CSATNSGTGAVNEQYF
-,TRBJ1-1,-,TRBV29-1,TGCAGCGTCAGGCACGGGGGTACTGAAGCTTTCTTT,CSVRHGGTEAFF
-,TRBJ2-5,many,TRBV20-1,TGCAGTGCTAGTAACACCCAGTACCAAGAGACCCAGTACTTC,CSASNTQYQETQYF
-,TRBJ1-2,few,TRBV6-2/TRBV6-3,TGTGCCAGCAGTTATATCCGGGGCTATGGCTACACCTTC,CASSYIRGYGYTF
-,TRBJ2-7,few,TRBV2,TGTGCCAGCAGTGAAGAGGACTCTCCATCCTACGAGCAGTACTTC,CASSEEDSPSYEQYF
-,TRBJ2-5,few,TRBV21-1,TGTGCCAGCAGCAAAGATCCTGGGGCGGGACAGGGAATCCATGAGCAGTACTTC,CASSKDPGAGQGIHEQYF
TRBD2,TRBJ2-1,-,TRBV4-1,TGCGCCAGCAGCCAAGTGGAAGCGGGGGATCAAGAGACCCAGTTCTTC,CASSQVEAGDQETQFF
-,TRBJ2-7,many,TRBV7-9,TGTGCCAGCAGCCGAGGGCAGGAGTCCTACGAGCAGTACTTC,CASSRGQESYEQYF
TRBD1,TRBJ2-7,-,TRBV4-3,TGCGCCAGCAGCCAAGATCCGGGGACAGGGAGCTCCTACAATGAGCAGTACTTC,CASSQDPGTGSSYNEQYF
TRBD1,TRBJ2-2,many,TRBV29-1,TGCAGCGTTGTGGGACAGACGAACACCGGGGAGCTGTTTTTT,CSVVGQTNTGELFF
-,TRBJ2-1,-,TRBV7-3,TGTGCCAGCAGCTTAAGTGTAGTCTCCTACAATGAGCAGTTCTTC,CASSLSVVSYNEQFF
TRBD2,TRBJ2-7,once,TRBV11-2,TGTGCCAGCAGCTTCGAACTATTACTAGCGGGAGGTAGACACGAGCAGTACTTC,CASSFELLLAGGRHEQYF
-,TRBJ1-5,-,TRBV5-4,TGTGCCAGCAGCCTATCCGGGACTAATCAGCCCCAGCATTTT,CASSLSGTNQPQHF
-,TRBJ1-6,-,TRBV7-2,TGTGCCAGCAGCACGTCAAGGACAACATATTCACCCCTCCACTTT,CASSTSRTTYSPLHF
-,TRBJ2-2,-,TRBV29-1,TGCAGCGCCGAGGTCAACGGCGGGGAGCTGTTTTTT,CSAEVNGGELFF
-,TRBJ2-7,few,TRBV5-1,TGCGCCAGCATGGACGAAACGAGCTCCTACGAGCAGTACTTC,CASMDETSSYEQYF
TRBD1,TRBJ1-6,-,TRBV10-3,TGTGCCATCAGGCGACAGGGGCTGGATAATTCACCCCTCCACTTT,CAIRRQGLDNSPLHF
TRBD1,TRBJ1-5,-,TRBV7-9,TGTGCCAGCAGCTTAGAGGGGGCTAGCAATCAGCCCCAGCATTTT,CASSLEGASNQPQHF
-,TRBJ1-1,-,TRBV20-1,TGCAGTGCTAGAGATACACCAGGGATTAGCGGCACTGAAGCTTTCTTT,CSARDTPGISGTEAFF
TRBD1,TRBJ1-2,few,TRBV4-3,TGCGCCAGCAGCCGGACGTCAGTCAGGGGGTTTGGCTACACCTTC,CASSRTSVRGFGYTF
TRBD1,TRBJ2-7,-,TRBV28,TGTGCCACTTCACAGGGGAACCGCTACGAGCAGTACTTC,CATSQGNRYEQYF
-,TRBJ2-7,few,TRBV12-3/TRBV12-4,TGTGCCAGCAGACCTCCAGAGAACGAGCAGTACTTC,CASRPPENEQYF
-,TRBJ2-7,few,TRBV28,TGTGCCAGCAGTTCACCCAGGCCCCACCAGCAGTACTTC,CASSSPRPHQQYF
-,TRBJ1-5,-,TRBV19,TGTGCCAGTAGTATCGACAGCAGCAATCAGCCCCAGCATTTT,CASSIDSSNQPQHF
TRBD2,TRBJ2-3,few,TRBV7-2,TGTGCCAGCAGCTCGGGGGGAACGGGGGGGGCAGATACGCAGTATTTT,CASSSGGTGGADTQYF
-,TRBJ2-3,few,TRBV6-2/TRBV6-3,TGTGCCAGCAGTTACTCGGGGTTTAGGACTTCGACAGATACGCAGTATTTT,CASSYSGFRTSTDTQYF
TRBD1,TRBJ1-6,-,TRBV6-5,TGTGCCAGCAGTTATCAGACAGGGACTGGGGCACCCCTCCACTTT,CASSYQTGTGAPLHF
-,TRBJ1-1,few,TRBV7-9,TGTGCCAGCAGCTTAAGACAGGCCACTGAAGCTTTCTTT,CASSLRQATEAFF
-,TRBJ2-3,many,TRBV4-3,TGCGCCAGCAGCCAAGAGCGAGCGGACACAGATACGCAGTATTTT,CASSQERADTDTQYF
TRBD1,TRBJ2-5,-,TRBV4-2,TGTGCCAGCAGCCAAGAATTTGTTTCGACAGGGACCTTTCGGGTCGAGACCCAGTACTTC,CASSQEFVSTGTFRVETQYF
-,TRBJ1-2,-,TRBV20-1,TGCAGTGCACCGGGCCCCGTGGTGGATGATGGCTACACCTTC,CSAPGPVVDDGYTF
-,TRBJ2-1,few,TRBV20-1,TGCAGTGCTCACCGCCTAGAGCCCGCAGCCTCCTACAATGAGCAGTTCTTC,CSAHRLEPAASYNEQFF